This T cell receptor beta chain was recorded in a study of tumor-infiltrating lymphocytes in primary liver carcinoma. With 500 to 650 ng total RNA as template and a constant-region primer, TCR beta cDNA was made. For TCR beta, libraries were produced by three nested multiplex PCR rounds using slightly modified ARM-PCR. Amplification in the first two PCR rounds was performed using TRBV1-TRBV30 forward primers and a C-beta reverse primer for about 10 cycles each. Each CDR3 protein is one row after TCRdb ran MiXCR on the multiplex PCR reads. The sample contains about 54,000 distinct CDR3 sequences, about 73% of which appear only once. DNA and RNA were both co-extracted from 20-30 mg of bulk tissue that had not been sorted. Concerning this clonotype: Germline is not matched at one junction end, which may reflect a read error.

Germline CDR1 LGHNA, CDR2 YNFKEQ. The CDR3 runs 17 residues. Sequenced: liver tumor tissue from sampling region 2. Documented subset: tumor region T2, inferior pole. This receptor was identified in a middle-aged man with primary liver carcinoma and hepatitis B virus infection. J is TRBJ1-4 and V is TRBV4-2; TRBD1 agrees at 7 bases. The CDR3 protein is CVSRSRDSSATNEKLLF. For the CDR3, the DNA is TGTGTCAGCAGGTCGAGGGACAGTTCTGCAACTAATGAAAAACTGCTCTTT.